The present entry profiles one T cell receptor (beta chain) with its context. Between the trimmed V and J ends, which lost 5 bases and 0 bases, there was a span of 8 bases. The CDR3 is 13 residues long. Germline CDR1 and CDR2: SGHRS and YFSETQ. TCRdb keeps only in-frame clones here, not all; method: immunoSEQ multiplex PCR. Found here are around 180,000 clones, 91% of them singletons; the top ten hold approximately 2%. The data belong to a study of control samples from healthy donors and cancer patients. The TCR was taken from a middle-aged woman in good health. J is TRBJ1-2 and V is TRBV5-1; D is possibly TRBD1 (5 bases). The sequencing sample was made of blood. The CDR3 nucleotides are TGCGCCAGCAGGCCAGGGTCTAACTATGGCTACACCTTC. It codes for CASRPGSNYGYTF.